This T cell receptor (beta chain) is drawn from a study of blood T cell repertoires in COVID-19. Study information: Collection of acute and convalescent COVID-19 samples took place in the United States, Italy and Spain. The cDNA or gDNA used as material had been derived from T cells, B-cell-depleted T cells, or PBMCs.

Germline trimming cut 3 bases from V and 5 bases from J; bases unmatched to any gene: 4. Germline CDR1 is LGHDT and CDR2 is YNNKEL (reference sequence). CDR3 length equals 15 residues. Using immunoSEQ multiplex PCR, the repertoire was profiled, and TCRdb retains in-frame clones only, with some absent. The sample consists of around 150,000 clones, 75% to 90% of them appearing once. V and J are TRBV3-1 (or the pseudogene TRBV3-2) and TRBJ2-2, with 9 bases matching TRBD1. Material: peripheral blood. The TCR sequence derives from a man in his fifties or sixties with active COVID-19. CDR3 protein: CASSHDRGGTGELFF. Written as DNA, the CDR3 is TGTGCCAGCAGCCATGACAGGGGGGGAACCGGGGAGCTGTTTTTT.